These 24 T cell receptor beta chains came from one sample sequenced in a study of T cell changes during pregnancy in multiple sclerosis. Sequenced by immunoSEQ multiplex PCR; TCRdb stores in-frame clones only, minus some. The profile covers 65,000 to 85,000 clones, with 92% appearing a single time and almost 1.5% taken by the ten largest. Here the sequenced sample was peripheral blood, taken after pregnancy. The receptors here all came from a female donor with multiple sclerosis, enrolled in a pregnancy study.

This clone was counted once. The V and J genes are TRBV10-1 and TRBJ1-2; 8 bases are a match to TRBD1. The J segment lost 11 bases and the V segment lost 0 bases, leaving 8 bases of the junction unmatched. The CDR3 has 14 amino acids. CDR1 is WNHNN, CDR2 SYGVQD, per germline (reference sequence). CDR3 residues: CASSESGQDWGYTF. The CDR3 DNA sequence: TGCGCCAGCAGTGAGTCGGGACAGGACTGGGGGTACACCTTC.

The chain uses TRBV10-2 and TRBJ2-7; TRBD1 is a possible D gene (7 bases). The length of the CDR3 is 15 residues. The V gene lost 6 bases and the J gene lost 4 bases, with 19 bases spanning the gap. The germline V gene encodes CDR1 WSHSY and CDR2 SAAADI. The CDR3 here is CASSEGLLRGYEQYF. The CDR3 nucleotides read TGCGCCAGCAGCGAGGGACTTCTCAGGGGGTACGAGCAGTACTTC.

This clone appeared a few times. The chain joins TRBV19 to TRBJ1-5, with a tentative D call TRBD1 (5 bases). Trimming cost V 3 bases and J 6 bases, with 12 bases left between them. The CDR3 spans 14 residues. CDR1 is LNHDA and CDR2 is SQIVND in the germline V gene (reference sequence). CDR3 amino acids: CASSILGGGQPQHF. The CDR3 DNA reads as TGTGCCAGTAGTATCCTGGGGGGAGGTCAGCCCCAGCATTTT.

The sample holds one count of this clone. Additional DNA sequences in this sample encode the identical CDR3. The V and J genes are TRBV7-3 and TRBJ1-1, with no clear D. Trimming left V 1 base short and J 2 bases short, with 5 bases between. Germline loops: CDR1 SGHTA, CDR2 FQGTGA. CDR3 length: 13 residues. The CDR3 nucleotides read TGTGCCAGCAGCTTAAGTGTAAACACTGAAGCTTTCTTT. Protein product: CASSLSVNTEAFF.

V gene TRBV28 combines with J gene TRBJ2-7; weak D call: TRBD1 (6 bases). V shed 2 bases and J shed 4 bases, with 12 bases lying between them. CDR1 MDHEN and CDR2 SYDVKM come from the germline V gene. This CDR3 is 14 amino acids long. The CDR3 reads CASSLGGTPYEQYF. The CDR3, as DNA: TGTGCCAGCAGTTTAGGTGGGACACCGTACGAGCAGTACTTC.

This clone was found once. The chain is built from TRBV4-1 and TRBJ1-4; 8 positions match TRBD1. V lost 1 base and J lost 8; bases outside the gene matches: 9. CDR3 size: 16 residues. The V gene's germline CDR1 is MGHRA and CDR2 YSYEKL. The CDR3 DNA sequence: TGCGCCAGCAGCCAAGTTGGACAGGGATTATACGAAAAACTGTTTTTT. Its translation is CASSQVGQGLYEKLFF.

This clone is a singleton in its sample. The chain recombines TRBV2 with TRBJ2-1; D perhaps matches TRBD2 (5 bases). The V gene lost 2 bases and the J gene lost 10 bases, with 18 bases spanning the gap. Germline CDR1 is SNHLY and CDR2 is FYNNEI. This CDR3 has 15 amino acids. CDR3: CASSERGGRVGEQFF. The CDR3, as DNA: TGTGCCAGCAGTGAACGAGGAGGTCGGGTAGGAGAGCAGTTCTTC.

The chain recombines TRBV11-3 with TRBJ2-5; the match to TRBD2 covers 15 bases. Unmatched junction bases numbered 2, after V lost 4 bases and J lost 5 bases. Germline-derived CDR1 and CDR2 are SGHNT and YENEEA. This CDR3 has 15 amino acids. The CDR3 reads CASSSGTSGRETQYF. The CDR3 nucleotides read TGTGCCAGCAGCTCAGGGACTAGCGGGAGGGAGACCCAGTACTTC.

This rearrangement joins TRBV5-1 to TRBJ2-5; a weak D match, TRBD1 (6 bases). V lost 4 bases and J 1 base, leaving 11 bases between the germline ends. This CDR3 region has 14 residues. The germline CDR1 and CDR2 sequences are SGHRS and YFSETQ. The CDR3 region is CASSPGTTQETQYF. As DNA, the CDR3 is TGCGCCAGCAGCCCTGGGACAACCCAAGAGACCCAGTACTTC.

This chain joins TRBV10-1 and TRBJ2-1; 8 bases are shared with TRBD1. This CDR3 contains 12 residues. The V gene's germline CDR1 is WNHNN and CDR2 SYGVQD (reference sequence). The junction had 11 bases not matched to a gene; V was cut back by 6 bases and J by 16 bases. As DNA, the CDR3 is TGCGCCAGCAGCAAACAGGGGGGACCCACATTCTTC. Its translation is CASSKQGGPTFF.

CDR3 DNA sequence: TGTGCCAGCAGCGCAGGACAGGGCCTGGCTAATGAAAAACTGTTTTTT. Translating gives CASSAGQGLANEKLFF. This chain connects TRBV7-9 to TRBJ1-4, with TRBD1 matching over 8 bases. Looked up from germline, CDR1 is SEHNR and CDR2 is FQNEAQ (reference sequence). Trimming removed 5 bases from V and 3 bases from J; junction bases left unmatched: 8. This CDR3 comprises 16 residues.

This chain links TRBV7-2 with TRBJ2-2, with 10 bases matching TRBD2. Germline V gives CDR1 SGHTA, CDR2 FQGNSA. The CDR3 loop spans 18 amino acids. V was clipped by 6 bases and J by 0 bases; unmatched bases: 10. The CDR3: CASSLRSAGGTNTGELFF. DNA for the CDR3: TGTGCCAGCAGTTTAAGGTCAGCGGGAGGGACGAACACCGGGGAGCTGTTTTTT.

This rearrangement joins TRBV28 to TRBJ1-1; 7 bases map to TRBD1. The V gene's germline CDR1 is MDHEN and CDR2 SYDVKM. Trimming cost V 6 bases and J 0 bases; bases outside gene matches: 7. The CDR3 runs to 15 residues. The CDR3 sequence: CASSQPGTVNTEAFF. The CDR3 DNA is TGTGCCAGCAGCCAACCCGGGACAGTGAACACTGAAGCTTTCTTT.

The chain joins TRBV7-8 to TRBJ2-7; D is perhaps TRBD2 (6 bases). V dropped 1 base and J dropped 6 bases, with 10 bases sitting between them. Germline V lookup: CDR1 SGHVS, CDR2 FQNEAQ. This CDR3 spans 13 amino acids. The CDR3 nucleotides are TGTGCCAGCAGCTTAGGACTAGAACGCGAGCAGTACTTC. It codes for CASSLGLEREQYF.

V usage is TRBV2 and J usage is TRBJ2-1; 7 bases are shared with TRBD2. With V trimmed by 8 bases and J by 0 bases, 4 bases remained unmatched. There are 14 residues in the CDR3. Germline lookup yields CDR1 SNHLY and CDR2 FYNNEI. The CDR3 here is CASWGGYSYNEQFF. For the CDR3, the DNA is TGTGCCAGCTGGGGGGGATACTCCTACAATGAGCAGTTCTTC. The full variable domain, in which reference TRBV2 and TRBJ2-1 provide the parts outside the CDR3, is EPEVTQTPSHQVTQMGQEVILRCVPISNHLYFYWYRQILGQKVEFLVSFYNNEISEKSEIFDDQFSVERPDGSNFTLKIRSTKLEDSAMYFCASWGGYSYNEQFFGPGTRLTVL.

The V gene is TRBV30, the J gene TRBJ1-1, with 9 nucleotides matching TRBD1. Germline CDR1 and CDR2: GTSNPN and SVGIG (reference sequence). The CDR3 sequence is 15 residues long. V trimming: 5 bases; J trimming: 4 bases; junction bases outside the gene matches: 11. The CDR3 bases are TGTGCCTGGGGAAATGACAGGGGGAGTGGCACTGAAGCTTTCTTT. Encoded protein: CAWGNDRGSGTEAFF.

The rearrangement links TRBV9 to TRBJ1-2; D is unclear. Germline loops: CDR1 SGDLS, CDR2 YYNGEE. The CDR3 contains 15 residues. Trimming took off 0 bases at V and 4 bases at J, with 13 bases between the two ends. The CDR3 loop reads CASSVAQAEIYGYTF. CDR3 in DNA: TGTGCCAGCAGCGTAGCTCAAGCGGAGATCTATGGCTACACCTTC.

The chain recombines TRBV28 with TRBJ2-4, with D maybe TRBD1 (6 bases). Germline-derived CDR1 and CDR2 are MDHEN and SYDVKM. This CDR3 is built from 13 residues. V was trimmed by 11 bases and J by 3 bases, leaving 14 bases between them. CDR3 DNA: TGTGCCCCCGAGGGGACAATCAAAAACATTCAGTACTTC. Translated, it gives CAPEGTIKNIQYF.

The CDR3 DNA reads TGTGCCAGCGCCCACAGCGGGAGAGGTTCCTACAATGAGCAGTTCTTC. It codes for CASAHSGRGSYNEQFF. The chain recombines TRBV5-4 with TRBJ2-1, with 8 positions matching TRBD2. J gave up 1 base and V 7 bases, and 10 bases lay outside the gene matches. This CDR3 has 16 amino acids. The germline V gene encodes CDR1 SGHNT and CDR2 YYREEE (reference sequence). The full variable domain, completed using reference TRBV5-4 and TRBJ2-1, is ETGVTQSPTHLIKTRGQQVTLRCSSQSGHNTVSWYQQALGQGPQFIFQYYREEENGRGNFPPRFSGLQFPNYSSELNVNALELDDSALYLCASAHSGRGSYNEQFFGPGTRLTVL.

This chain links TRBV28 with TRBJ2-7, with TRBD2 matching over 7 bases. The germline V gene has CDR1 MDHEN and CDR2 SYDVKM. The ends lost 6 bases at V and 3 bases at J; junction bases unmatched: 11. The CDR3 covers 15 residues. CDR3 bases: TGTGCCAGCAGGGGCCCGGGAGCGGGACTCTACGAGCAGTACTTC. This encodes CASRGPGAGLYEQYF.

This chain links TRBV2 with TRBJ2-5; 7 bases fit TRBD1. The CDR3 sequence is 15 residues long. Germline V gives CDR1 SNHLY, CDR2 FYNNEI. The V and J ends lost 4 bases and 3 bases, in that order; junction bases with no gene match: 8. The CDR3 region has the DNA TGTGCCAGCAGTGTCTCAGGACAGGACAAAGAGACCCAGTACTTC. Translated: CASSVSGQDKETQYF.

This clone has a handful of counts. The chain recombines TRBV30 with TRBJ1-6; tentative D call: TRBD1 (5 bases). The CDR3 has 13 amino acids. Germline assignment: CDR1 GTSNPN and CDR2 SVGIG (reference sequence). Trimming stripped 2 bases from V and 12 bases from J, with 14 bases between. The CDR3 coding sequence is TGTGCCTGGAGTCCCCAATCGGGGGGACCCCTCCACTTT. Protein: CAWSPQSGGPLHF.

The gene calls are TRBV7-9 and TRBJ2-1, with 11 bases lining up with TRBD2. The CDR3 is made up of 16 amino acids. V gave up 5 bases and J gave up 3 bases; unmatched junction bases: 6. Germline V gene data show CDR1 as SEHNR and CDR2 as FQNEAQ (reference sequence). CDR3 in amino acids: CASSQLAGDRYNEQFF. For the CDR3, the DNA is TGTGCCAGCAGCCAACTAGCGGGAGATCGCTACAATGAGCAGTTCTTC.

The rearrangement links TRBV5-6 to TRBJ1-4; weak D call: TRBD1 (6 bases). The CDR3 spans 12 residues. V dropped 4 bases and J dropped 10 bases, with 11 bases sitting between them. The germline V gene has CDR1 SGHDT and CDR2 YYEEEE. For the CDR3, the DNA is TGTGCCAGCAGCCAGTCGGACAGAAAACTGTTTTTT. Protein sequence: CASSQSDRKLFF. The full variable domain, completed using reference TRBV5-6 and TRBJ1-4, is DAGVTQSPTHLIKTRGQQVTLRCSPKSGHDTVSWYQQALGQGPQFIFQYYEEEERQRGNFPDRFSGHQFPNYSSELNVNALLLGDSALYLCASSQSDRKLFFGSGTQLSVL.